The TCR beta chain under discussion was sequenced for a study of cytomegalovirus exposure and HLA in healthy donors. PCR employed 60 Vbeta and 13 Jbeta primers. Only in-frame clones appear in the TCRdb table, and some are missing; sequencing was by immunoSEQ multiplex PCR. Of about 110,000 clones in the sample, around three quarters were seen once. V dropped 5 bases and J dropped 3; count of bases not matched to a gene: 5. The germline gives CDR1 MNHNS, CDR2 SASEGT. This CDR3 is 15 amino acids long. The TCR was taken from a woman aged 45-65 years in good health and CMV-seropositive. The sequencing sample was made of PBMCs. The chain couples TRBV6-1 to TRBJ2-1, with 9 bases identical to TRBD1. The CDR3 coding sequence is TGTGCCAGCAGTCTCCGGGACAGGGTCTACAATGAGCAGTTCTTC. Its protein product is CASSLRDRVYNEQFF.